This TCR beta chain was profiled in a study of blood T cell repertoires in COVID-19. For this clone: At one boundary the junction diverges from the germline segment, which might be a read error.

Seattle patients were enrolled while actively infected and followed longitudinally. Sequenced by immunoSEQ multiplex PCR; TCRdb stores in-frame clones only, minus some. This sample has 250,000 to 400,000 clones, with approximately 90% found just once. The CDR3 loop spans 14 amino acids. Germline CDR1 is LGHNA and CDR2 is YNFKEQ. The sequenced sample was peripheral blood. The V gene is TRBV4-2, the J gene TRBJ2-2; 8 bases agree with TRBD1. The sequence derives from a woman aged 30 to 39 with COVID-19, enrolled during active disease. CDR3 sequence reads: CASSRRQGTEELFF. For the CDR3, the DNA is TGTGCCAGCAGCCGACGACAGGGGACCGAGGAGCTGTTTTTT.